The T cell receptor beta chain under discussion was sequenced for a study of T cell responses to AZD1222 COVID-19 vaccine. The CDR3 extends over 15 amino acids. Per the germline V gene, CDR1 is SGHAT and CDR2 is FQNNGV. The ends lost 3 bases at V and 6 bases at J; junction bases unmatched: 3. Sequenced by immunoSEQ multiplex PCR; TCRdb stores in-frame clones only, minus some. Of 94,000 or so clones listed, 80% to 90% were seen once; the top ten hold about 1.5%. Overall study results and limits: Clonal diversity may have been underestimated, and the donors were mostly white British, with more females than males. Reportedly, close to half of spike-specific TCRs are directed against unmutated variant regions. Spike-specific TCR breadth rose after two AZD1222 doses, and depth rose as well.

This clone occurred once. Its target is unknown. The rearrangement joins TRBV11-2 to TRBJ2-2; 11 bases fit TRBD1. The source was peripheral blood, collected on day 0 of AZD1222 vaccination. The source of this sequence is an adult in good health. The CDR3 loop reads CASSLDRGLPGELFF. CDR3 nucleotides: TGTGCCAGCAGCTTGGACAGGGGGCTCCCCGGGGAGCTGTTTTTT.